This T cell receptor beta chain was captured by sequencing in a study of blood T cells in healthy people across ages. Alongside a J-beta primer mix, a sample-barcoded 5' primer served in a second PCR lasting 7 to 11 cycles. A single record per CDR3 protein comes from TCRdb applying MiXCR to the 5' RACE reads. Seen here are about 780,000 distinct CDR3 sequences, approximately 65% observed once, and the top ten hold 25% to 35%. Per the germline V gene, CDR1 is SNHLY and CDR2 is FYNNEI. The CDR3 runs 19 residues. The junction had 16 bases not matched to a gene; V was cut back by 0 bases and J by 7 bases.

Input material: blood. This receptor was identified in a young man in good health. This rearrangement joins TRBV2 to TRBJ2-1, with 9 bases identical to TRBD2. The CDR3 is CASSEAISGGPSEGNEQFF. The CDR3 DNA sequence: TGTGCCAGCAGTGAAGCAATTAGCGGGGGCCCGAGTGAGGGGAATGAGCAGTTCTTC.